Listed below are T cell receptor beta chains from one sample, sequenced in a study of cytomegalovirus exposure and HLA in healthy donors. The protocol was immunoSEQ multiplex PCR, while the TCRdb copy is restricted to in-frame clones and leaves out a portion. The data contain approximately 240,000 clones, around 80% of them singletons. Sequencing was performed on PBMCs. The receptors were gathered from a woman between 55 and 75 years old in good health and CMV-seropositive. Both conserved end residues are part of each CDR3. The D gene is left open where the match is weak. Size is stated for part of the rows, as once, few or many counts, or as a class when the clone is expanded.

d_gene: TRBD1
len: 15
j_gene: TRBJ1-6
abundance: -
v_gene: TRBV5-1
CDR3aa: CASSFSAGGESPLHF
CDR3nt: TGCGCCAGCAGCTTTTCGGCAGGGGGCGAGTCACCCCTCCACTTT

d_gene: TRBD1
len: 15
j_gene: TRBJ2-3
abundance: -
v_gene: TRBV5-1
CDR3aa: CASSAGQGATDTQYF
CDR3nt: TGCGCCAGCAGCGCGGGACAGGGGGCTACAGATACGCAGTATTTT

d_gene: -
len: 14
j_gene: TRBJ1-4
abundance: -
v_gene: TRBV19
CDR3aa: CASSMGSAGEKLFF
CDR3nt: TGTGCCAGTAGTATGGGCTCCGCGGGTGAAAAACTGTTTTTT

d_gene: TRBD1
len: 15
j_gene: TRBJ2-7
abundance: -
v_gene: TRBV14
CDR3aa: CASSLDRGVSYEQYF
CDR3nt: TGTGCCAGCAGCCTAGACAGGGGTGTAAGCTACGAGCAGTACTTC

d_gene: -
len: 15
j_gene: TRBJ1-3
abundance: -
v_gene: TRBV19
CDR3aa: CASSINGSPVDTIYF
CDR3nt: TGTGCCAGTAGTATTAACGGGAGTCCCGTGGACACCATATATTTT

d_gene: TRBD1
len: 12
j_gene: TRBJ2-7
abundance: -
v_gene: TRBV15
CDR3aa: CATSREGGQAVF
CDR3nt: TGTGCCACCAGCAGAGAAGGGGGACAGGCAGTCTTC

d_gene: TRBD1
len: 14
j_gene: TRBJ2-7
abundance: -
v_gene: TRBV5-1
CDR3aa: CASSLKDRVHEQYF
CDR3nt: TGCGCCAGCAGCTTGAAGGACAGGGTCCACGAGCAGTACTTC

d_gene: TRBD1
len: 16
j_gene: TRBJ2-5
abundance: once
v_gene: TRBV13
CDR3aa: CASSQKGTGGFETQYF
CDR3nt: TGTGCCAGCAGCCAAAAGGGGACAGGGGGTTTCGAGACCCAGTACTTC

d_gene: TRBD1
len: 13
j_gene: TRBJ2-7
abundance: -
v_gene: TRBV19
CDR3aa: CASSTYDRGRQYF
CDR3nt: TGTGCCAGTAGTACATATGACAGGGGGCGGCAGTACTTC

d_gene: TRBD1
len: 15
j_gene: TRBJ1-6
abundance: once
v_gene: TRBV19
CDR3aa: CASSGSRDSNSPLHF
CDR3nt: TGTGCCAGTAGTGGAAGCCGGGACAGTAATTCACCCCTCCACTTT

d_gene: TRBD1
len: 17
j_gene: TRBJ1-5
abundance: once
v_gene: TRBV5-1
CDR3aa: CASSANPTGGEDQPQHF
CDR3nt: TGCGCCAGCAGCGCGAACCCAACAGGGGGAGAAGATCAGCCCCAGCATTTT

d_gene: -
len: 16
j_gene: TRBJ2-7
abundance: -
v_gene: TRBV19
CDR3aa: CASSMGRRQTSYEQYF
CDR3nt: TGTGCCAGTAGTATGGGCAGGCGCCAAACCTCCTACGAGCAGTACTTC

d_gene: -
len: 12
j_gene: TRBJ1-1
abundance: -
v_gene: TRBV7-9
CDR3aa: CASGHRNTEAFF
CDR3nt: TGTGCCAGCGGACACAGGAACACTGAAGCTTTCTTT

d_gene: TRBD2
len: 16
j_gene: TRBJ2-2
abundance: -
v_gene: TRBV5-1
CDR3aa: CASSLAGGAGAGELFF
CDR3nt: TGCGCCAGCAGCTTGGCCGGGGGGGCTGGAGCCGGGGAGCTGTTTTTT

d_gene: TRBD2
len: 16
j_gene: TRBJ2-3
abundance: once
v_gene: TRBV29-1
CDR3aa: CSVEDRSRWGGDTQYF
CDR3nt: TGCAGCGTTGAAGATCGGAGTCGCTGGGGGGGAGATACGCAGTATTTT

d_gene: TRBD1
len: 13
j_gene: TRBJ1-1
abundance: -
v_gene: TRBV6-6
CDR3aa: CASTTGANTEAFF
CDR3nt: TGTGCCAGCACGACAGGGGCCAACACTGAAGCTTTCTTT